This T cell receptor (beta chain) is drawn from a study of cytomegalovirus exposure and HLA in healthy donors. General study points: As was reported, the classifier diagnosed cytomegalovirus status with high specificity and sensitivity. It is likely that the observed cluster of highly shared sequence variants was a sequencing artifact. TCR beta V- and J-gene trimming, according to a later analysis, was linked to a missense DCLRE1C variant.

This CDR3 contains 15 residues. Germline CDR1 SEHNR, CDR2 FQNEAQ (reference sequence). V dropped 4 bases and J dropped 8; count of bases not matched to a gene: 11. On this clone: Its specificity is not known.

Primers included in the PCR were 60 Vbeta and 13 Jbeta primers. The repertoire was sequenced with immunoSEQ multiplex PCR; TCRdb's copy has only in-frame clones and lacks some. This table holds around 120,000 clones, just over 15% found once. Sequences were obtained from PBMCs. This sequence joins TRBV7-9 and TRBJ2-1; 7 bases align to TRBD1. The sequence derives from a woman aged 18-30 years in good health and CMV-seronegative. The CDR3 here is CASSSYRGSKDEQFF. CDR3 sequence (DNA): TGTGCCAGCAGCTCCTACAGGGGTTCAAAGGATGAGCAGTTCTTC.